This T cell receptor (beta chain) was sequenced in a study of brain metastases from non-small cell lung cancer. Study findings and constraints: Compared with their matched primary tumors, around 69% of brain metastases showed expanded T-cell clones. Paired brain metastases and primary tumors largely shared TCR repertoires. Brain metastases had lower T-cell infiltration than primary tumors.

Produced via immunoSEQ multiplex PCR; TCRdb's table is partial and in-frame only. The profile shows 2,500 to 3,000 clones, around 80% of them singletons. This clone showed up just a few times. What it binds is not known. This CDR3 has 20 amino acids. The V end lost 3 bases, the J end lost 0 bases, and 26 bases lay between the germline ends. Germline values: CDR1 KGHSH, CDR2 LQKENI. The clonotype was recovered from a donor aged 40 or over with non-small cell lung cancer. V and J are TRBV18 and TRBJ2-5; no firm D call. Sequenced sample: tissue from a brain metastasis. CDR3: CASSPQIGPHPVRYQETQYF. In nucleotides, the CDR3 is TGTGCCAGCTCACCGCAAATCGGGCCACACCCCGTGCGGTACCAAGAGACCCAGTACTTC. Together with reference TRBV18 and TRBJ2-5, the CDR3 gives the full variable domain: NAGVMQNPRHLVRRRGQEARLRCSPMKGHSHVYWYRQLPEEGLKFMVYLQKENIIDESGMPKERFSAEFPKEGPSILRIQQVVRGDSAAYFCASSPQIGPHPVRYQETQYFGPGTRLLVL.